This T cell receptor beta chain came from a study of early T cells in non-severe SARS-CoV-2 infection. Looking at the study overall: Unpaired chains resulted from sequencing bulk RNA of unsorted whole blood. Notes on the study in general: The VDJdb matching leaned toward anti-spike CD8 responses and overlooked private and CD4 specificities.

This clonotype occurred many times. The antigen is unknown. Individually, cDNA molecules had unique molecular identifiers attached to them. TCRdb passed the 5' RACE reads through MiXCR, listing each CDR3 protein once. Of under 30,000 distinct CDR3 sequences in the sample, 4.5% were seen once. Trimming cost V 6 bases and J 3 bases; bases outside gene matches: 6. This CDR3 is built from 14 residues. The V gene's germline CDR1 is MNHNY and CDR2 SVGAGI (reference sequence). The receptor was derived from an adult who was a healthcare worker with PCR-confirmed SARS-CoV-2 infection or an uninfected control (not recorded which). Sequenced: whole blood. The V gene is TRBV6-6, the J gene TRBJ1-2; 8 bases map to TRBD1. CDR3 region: CASSAGGSDYGYTF. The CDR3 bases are TGTGCCAGCAGCGCAGGGGGCAGTGACTATGGCTACACCTTC.